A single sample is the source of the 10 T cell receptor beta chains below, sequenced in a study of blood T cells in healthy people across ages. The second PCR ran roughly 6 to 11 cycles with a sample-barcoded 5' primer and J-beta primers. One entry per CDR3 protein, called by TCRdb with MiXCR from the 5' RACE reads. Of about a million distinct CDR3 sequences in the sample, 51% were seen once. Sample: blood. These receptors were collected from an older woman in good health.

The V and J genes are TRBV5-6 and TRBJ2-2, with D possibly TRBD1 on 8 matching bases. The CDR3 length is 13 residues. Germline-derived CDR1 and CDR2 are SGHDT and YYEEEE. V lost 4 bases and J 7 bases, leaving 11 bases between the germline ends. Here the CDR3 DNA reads TGTGCCAGCAGCACAGGGGGGGTCGGGGAGCTGTTTTTT. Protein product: CASSTGGVGELFF.

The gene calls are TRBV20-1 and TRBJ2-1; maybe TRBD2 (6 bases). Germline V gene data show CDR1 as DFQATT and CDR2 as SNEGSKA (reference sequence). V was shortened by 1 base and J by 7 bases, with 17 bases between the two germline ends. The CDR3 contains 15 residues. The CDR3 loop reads CSARAPREGRNEQFF. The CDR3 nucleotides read TGCAGTGCTAGAGCCCCTCGGGAAGGGAGGAATGAGCAGTTCTTC.

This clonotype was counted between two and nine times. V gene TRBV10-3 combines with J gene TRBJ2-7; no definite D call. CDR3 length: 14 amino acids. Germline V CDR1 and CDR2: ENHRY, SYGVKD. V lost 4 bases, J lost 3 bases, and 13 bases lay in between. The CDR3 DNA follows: TGTGCCATCAGTGGCCCCTCGGGCGGCTACGAGCAGTACTTC. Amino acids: CAISGPSGGYEQYF.

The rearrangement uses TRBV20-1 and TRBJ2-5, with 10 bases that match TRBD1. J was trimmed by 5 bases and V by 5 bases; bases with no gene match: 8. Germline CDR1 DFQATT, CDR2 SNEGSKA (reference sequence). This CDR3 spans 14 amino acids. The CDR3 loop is CSAGLTGGRETQYF. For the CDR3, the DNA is TGCAGTGCTGGCTTGACAGGGGGCCGGGAGACCCAGTACTTC.

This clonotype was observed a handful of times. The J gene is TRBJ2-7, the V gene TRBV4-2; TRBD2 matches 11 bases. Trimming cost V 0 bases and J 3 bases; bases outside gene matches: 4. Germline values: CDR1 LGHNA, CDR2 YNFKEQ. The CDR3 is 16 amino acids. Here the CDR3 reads CASSQDLAGGLYEQYF. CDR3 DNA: TGTGCCAGCAGCCAAGATCTAGCGGGAGGACTCTACGAGCAGTACTTC.

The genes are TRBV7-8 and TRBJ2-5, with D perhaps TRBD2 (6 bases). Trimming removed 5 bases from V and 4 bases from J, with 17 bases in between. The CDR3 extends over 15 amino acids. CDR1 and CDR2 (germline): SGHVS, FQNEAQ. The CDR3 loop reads CASSDYGKAGETQYF. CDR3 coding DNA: TGTGCCAGCAGCGACTACGGGAAAGCGGGAGAGACCCAGTACTTC.

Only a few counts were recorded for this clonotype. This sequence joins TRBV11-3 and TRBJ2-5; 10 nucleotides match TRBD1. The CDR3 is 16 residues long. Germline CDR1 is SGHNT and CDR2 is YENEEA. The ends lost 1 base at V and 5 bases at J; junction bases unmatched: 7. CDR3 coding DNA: TGTGCCAGCAGCTTAGGACAGGGGGCAGAGGAGGAGACCCAGTACTTC. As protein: CASSLGQGAEEETQYF. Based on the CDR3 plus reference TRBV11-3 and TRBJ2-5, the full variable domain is EAGVVQSPRYKIIEKKQPVAFWCNPISGHNTLYWYLQNLGQGPELLIRYENEEAVDDSQLPKDRFSAERLKGVDSTLKIQPAELGDSAVYLCASSLGQGAEEETQYFGPGTRLLVL.

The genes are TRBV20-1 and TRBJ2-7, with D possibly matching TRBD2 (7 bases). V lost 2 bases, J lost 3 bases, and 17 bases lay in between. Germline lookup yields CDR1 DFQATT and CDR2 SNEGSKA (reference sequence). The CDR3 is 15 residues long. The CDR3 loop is CSARLEGGGSYEQYF. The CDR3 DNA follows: TGCAGTGCTAGACTAGAGGGGGGGGGTAGCTACGAGCAGTACTTC.

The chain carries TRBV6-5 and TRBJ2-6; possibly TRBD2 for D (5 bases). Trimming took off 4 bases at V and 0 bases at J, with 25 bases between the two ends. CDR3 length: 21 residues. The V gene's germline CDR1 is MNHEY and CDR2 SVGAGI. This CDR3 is CASSSLSDTEDRGSGANVLTF. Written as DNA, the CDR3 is TGTGCCAGCAGTTCCCTGTCCGACACGGAGGACCGGGGCTCTGGGGCCAACGTCCTGACTTTC.

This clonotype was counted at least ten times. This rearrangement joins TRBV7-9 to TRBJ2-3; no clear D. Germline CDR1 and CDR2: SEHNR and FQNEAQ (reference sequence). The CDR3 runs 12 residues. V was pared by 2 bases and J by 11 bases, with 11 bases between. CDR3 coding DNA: TGTGCCAGCAGCTTATCCCTAGACGTGCAGTATTTT. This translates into CASSLSLDVQYF.